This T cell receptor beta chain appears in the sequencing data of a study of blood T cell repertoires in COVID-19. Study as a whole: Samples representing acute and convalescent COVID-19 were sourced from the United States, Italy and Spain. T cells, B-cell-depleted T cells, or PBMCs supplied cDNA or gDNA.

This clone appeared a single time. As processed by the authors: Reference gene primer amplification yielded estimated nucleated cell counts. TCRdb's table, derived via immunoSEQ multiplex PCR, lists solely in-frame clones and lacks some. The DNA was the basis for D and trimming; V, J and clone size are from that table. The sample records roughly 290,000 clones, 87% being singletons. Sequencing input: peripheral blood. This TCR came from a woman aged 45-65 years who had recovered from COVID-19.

CDR3 region: CASSYNGETQYF. CDR3 DNA: TGTGCCAGCAGTTATAACGGAGAGACCCAGTACTTC. V gene TRBV12-3 or TRBV12-4 combines with J gene TRBJ2-5; D ambiguous. This CDR3 spans 12 amino acids. Trimming took 4 bases from V and 4 from J, leaving 7 bases between them.